The clone carrying this T cell receptor (beta chain) was counted only a few times. Antigen specificity is unknown. The record originates from a study of response to subunit inactivated influenza vaccine. Study-wide findings and caveats: That few new T cells are recruited by each seasonal influenza vaccination was the authors' suggestion.

Via MiXCR, TCRdb re-called the RT-PCR reads, giving one row per CDR3 protein. The data show fewer than 600,000 distinct CDR3 sequences, more than 7% seen once. V lost 1 base and J lost 13; bases outside the gene matches: 12. The CDR3 spans 16 residues. Looked up from germline, CDR1 is LGHNA and CDR2 is YSLEER. The V call is TRBV4-3, the J call TRBJ2-5; 13 nucleotides match TRBD2. The clonotype was recovered from a man aged 50-75 years who received an inactivated influenza vaccine. Source: PBMCs from blood, taken less than 30 months after vaccination. CDR3 protein: CASSQATGTSGVMGYF. DNA for the CDR3: TGCGCCAGCAGCCAAGCGACCGGGACTAGCGGGGTAATGGGGTACTTC.